The rows below give T cell receptor beta chains drawn from one sample of a study of T cell changes during pregnancy in multiple sclerosis. Only in-frame clones appear in the TCRdb table, and some are missing; sequencing was by immunoSEQ multiplex PCR. Here the sample spans roughly 93,000 clones, approximately 90% being singletons. The sample consisted of peripheral blood, taken after pregnancy. The receptors shown here come from a female donor in good health, enrolled as a control in a pregnancy study. Both conserved end residues are part of each CDR3. D genes are given only for firm matches. A clone size is listed for some rows: how often the clone was seen (once, few, many), or a class if it is expanded.

TRBV28	TRBD1	once	TRBJ2-1	CASKTGTGPLGNEQFF	TGTGCCAGCAAGACCGGGACAGGCCCCCTTGGCAATGAGCAGTTCTTC
TRBV6-6	TRBD1	.	TRBJ1-2	CATLPPGQNYGYTF	TGTGCCACCCTACCCCCGGGACAGAACTATGGCTACACCTTC
TRBV21-1	.	.	TRBJ1-5	CASSKTGRGGEHQPQHF	TGTGCCAGCAGCAAAACGGGACGTGGGGGGGAGCATCAGCCCCAGCATTTT
TRBV9	.	.	TRBJ2-3	CASSPKTGSTDTQYF	TGTGCCAGCAGCCCAAAGACGGGTAGCACAGATACGCAGTATTTT
TRBV5-1	.	once	TRBJ1-2	CASSLGTRGYTF	TGCGCCAGCAGCTTGGGGACACGTGGCTACACCTTC
TRBV30	.	.	TRBJ2-7	CAWKPDSLLYYEQYF	TGTGCCTGGAAGCCCGACAGCCTATTGTACTACGAGCAGTACTTC
TRBV27	TRBD1	.	TRBJ1-4	CAIRDRDNEKLFF	TGTGCCATCCGGGACAGGGACAATGAAAAACTGTTTTTT
TRBV18	TRBD2	.	TRBJ2-5	CASSPRLGLAGGASPQETQYF	TGTGCCAGCTCACCACGTCTAGGACTAGCGGGGGGCGCTTCTCCTCAAGAGACCCAGTACTTC
TRBV2	.	.	TRBJ2-7	CASSVGQLYEQYF	TGTGCCAGCAGTGTCGGACAGCTCTACGAGCAGTACTTC
TRBV29-1	.	.	TRBJ1-1	CSVRTPNTEAFF	TGCAGCGTCCGGACACCGAACACTGAAGCTTTCTTT
TRBV28	TRBD1	.	TRBJ2-4	CASSLVQGVNIQYF	TGTGCCAGCAGTTTAGTACAGGGGGTAAACATTCAGTACTTC
TRBV5-6	.	.	TRBJ1-2	CASSLGGLTRSDHGYTF	TGTGCCAGCAGCTTGGGAGGCCTAACGAGATCGGATCATGGCTACACCTTC
TRBV18	.	.	TRBJ2-5	CASSPLLRVRPQQETQYF	TGTGCCAGCTCACCACTCTTACGGGTACGGCCTCAACAAGAGACCCAGTACTTC